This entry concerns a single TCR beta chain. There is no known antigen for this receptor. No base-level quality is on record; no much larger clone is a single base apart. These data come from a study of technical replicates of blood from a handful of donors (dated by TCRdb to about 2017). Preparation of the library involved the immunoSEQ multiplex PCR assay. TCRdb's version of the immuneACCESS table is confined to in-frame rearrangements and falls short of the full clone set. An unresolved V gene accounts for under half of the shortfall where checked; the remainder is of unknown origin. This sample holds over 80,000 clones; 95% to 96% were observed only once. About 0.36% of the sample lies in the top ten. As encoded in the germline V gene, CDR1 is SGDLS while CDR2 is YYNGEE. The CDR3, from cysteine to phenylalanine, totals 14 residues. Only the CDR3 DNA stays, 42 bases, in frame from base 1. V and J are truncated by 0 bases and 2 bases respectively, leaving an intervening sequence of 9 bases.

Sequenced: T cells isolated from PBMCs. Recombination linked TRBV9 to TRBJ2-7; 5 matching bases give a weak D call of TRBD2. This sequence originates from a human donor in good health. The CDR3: CASSVGGSTYEQYF. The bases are TGTGCCAGCAGCGTAGGAGGGAGCACCTACGAGCAGTACTTC.